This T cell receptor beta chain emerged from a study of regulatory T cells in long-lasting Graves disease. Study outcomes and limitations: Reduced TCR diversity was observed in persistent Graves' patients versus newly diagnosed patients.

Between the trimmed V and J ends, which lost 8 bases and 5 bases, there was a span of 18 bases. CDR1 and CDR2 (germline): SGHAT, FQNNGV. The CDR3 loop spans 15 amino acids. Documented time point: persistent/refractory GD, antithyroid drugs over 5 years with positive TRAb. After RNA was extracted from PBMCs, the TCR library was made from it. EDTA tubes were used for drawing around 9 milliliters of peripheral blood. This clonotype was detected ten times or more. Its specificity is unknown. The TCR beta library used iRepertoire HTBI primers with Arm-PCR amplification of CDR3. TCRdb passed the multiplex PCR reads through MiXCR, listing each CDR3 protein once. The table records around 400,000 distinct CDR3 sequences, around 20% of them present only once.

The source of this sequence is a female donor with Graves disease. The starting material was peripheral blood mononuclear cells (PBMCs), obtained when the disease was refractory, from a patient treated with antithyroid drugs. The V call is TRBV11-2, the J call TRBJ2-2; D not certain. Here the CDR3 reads CASQHDGAVTGELFF. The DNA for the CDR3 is TGTGCCAGCCAGCACGACGGAGCAGTTACCGGGGAGCTGTTTTTT.